This T cell receptor (beta chain) was recovered during a study of blood T cell repertoires in COVID-19. Study background: Sites across the United States, Italy and Spain contributed samples from acute and convalescent COVID-19. PBMCs, B-cell-depleted T cells, or T cells provided the cDNA or gDNA that made up the material.

V dropped 5 bases and J dropped 3; count of bases not matched to a gene: 16. This CDR3 comprises 19 residues. CDR1 is LNHDA, CDR2 SQIVND, per germline (reference sequence). Authors' methods: Amplification with reference gene primers provided the estimates of nucleated cell counts. Only in-frame clones appear in the TCRdb table, and some are missing; sequencing was by immunoSEQ multiplex PCR. V and J calls and clone size are given by that table; D and trimming were obtained from the DNA. Seen here are roughly 61,000 clones, about 70% observed once, and the top ten hold approximately 15%. Sequencing was done on a sample of peripheral blood. V and J are TRBV19 and TRBJ1-5; 10 bases map to TRBD1. The source is a woman in her 70s with acute or convalescent COVID-19. The CDR3 nucleotides are TGTGCCAGTAGTGACCGCCCCCCCCTTGGACAGGGGGTCAATCAGCCCCAGCATTTT. Translating it yields CASSDRPPLGQGVNQPQHF.